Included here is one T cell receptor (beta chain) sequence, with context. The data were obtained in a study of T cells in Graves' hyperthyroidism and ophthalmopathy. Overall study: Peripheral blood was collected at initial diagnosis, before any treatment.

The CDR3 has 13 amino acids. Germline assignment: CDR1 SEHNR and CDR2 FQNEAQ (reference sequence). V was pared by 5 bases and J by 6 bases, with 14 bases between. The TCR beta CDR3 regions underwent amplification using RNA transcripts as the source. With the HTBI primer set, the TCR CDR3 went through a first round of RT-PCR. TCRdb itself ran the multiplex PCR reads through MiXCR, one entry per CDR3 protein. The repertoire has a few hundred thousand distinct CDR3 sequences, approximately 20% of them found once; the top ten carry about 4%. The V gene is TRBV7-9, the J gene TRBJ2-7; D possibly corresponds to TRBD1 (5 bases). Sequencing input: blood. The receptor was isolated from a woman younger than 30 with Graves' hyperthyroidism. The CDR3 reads CASSPDDRSEQYF. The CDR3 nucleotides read TGTGCCAGCAGCCCAGACGACAGAAGCGAGCAGTACTTC.